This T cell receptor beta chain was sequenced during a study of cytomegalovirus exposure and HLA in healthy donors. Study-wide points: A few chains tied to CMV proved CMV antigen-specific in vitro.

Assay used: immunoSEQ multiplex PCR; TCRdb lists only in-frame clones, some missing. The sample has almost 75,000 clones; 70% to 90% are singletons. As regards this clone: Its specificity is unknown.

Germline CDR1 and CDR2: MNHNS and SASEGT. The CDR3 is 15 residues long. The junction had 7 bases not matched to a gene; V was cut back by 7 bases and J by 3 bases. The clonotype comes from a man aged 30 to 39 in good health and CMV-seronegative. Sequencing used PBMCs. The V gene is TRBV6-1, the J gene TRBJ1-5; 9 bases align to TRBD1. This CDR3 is CASKPTGGPNQPQHF. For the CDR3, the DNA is TGTGCCAGCAAACCCACAGGGGGCCCCAATCAGCCCCAGCATTTT.